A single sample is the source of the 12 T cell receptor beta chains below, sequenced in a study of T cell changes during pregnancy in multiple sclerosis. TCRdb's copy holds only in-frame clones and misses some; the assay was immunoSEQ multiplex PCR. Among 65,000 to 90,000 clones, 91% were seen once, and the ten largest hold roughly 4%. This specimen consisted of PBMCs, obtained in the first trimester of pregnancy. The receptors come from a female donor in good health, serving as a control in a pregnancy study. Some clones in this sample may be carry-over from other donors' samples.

The chain's CDR3 is CASSVREQYF. CDR3 nucleotide sequence: TGTGCCAGCAGTGTCCGGGAGCAGTACTTC. The V gene is TRBV28, the J gene TRBJ2-7; D remains ambiguous. The CDR3 has 10 residues. The V end was cut by 5 bases, the J end by 7 bases, with 6 bases between. The germline V gene encodes CDR1 MDHEN and CDR2 SYDVKM.

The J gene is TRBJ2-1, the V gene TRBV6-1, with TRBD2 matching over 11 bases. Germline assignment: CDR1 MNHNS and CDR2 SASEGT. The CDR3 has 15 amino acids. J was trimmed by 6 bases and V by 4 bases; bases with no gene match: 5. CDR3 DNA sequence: TGTGCCAGCAGTGCCCTAGCGGGAGGACCCAATGAGCAGTTCTTC. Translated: CASSALAGGPNEQFF.

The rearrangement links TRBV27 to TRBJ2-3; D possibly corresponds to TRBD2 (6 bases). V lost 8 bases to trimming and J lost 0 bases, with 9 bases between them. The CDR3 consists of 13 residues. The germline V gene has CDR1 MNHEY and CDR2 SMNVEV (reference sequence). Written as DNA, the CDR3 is TGTGCCAGCGGCGCGGGGAGCACAGATACGCAGTATTTT. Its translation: CASGAGSTDTQYF.

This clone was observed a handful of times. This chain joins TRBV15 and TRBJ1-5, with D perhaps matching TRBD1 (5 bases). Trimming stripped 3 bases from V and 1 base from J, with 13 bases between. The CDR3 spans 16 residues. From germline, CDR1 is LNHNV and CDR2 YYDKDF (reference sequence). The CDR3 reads CATSSGGWDSNQPQHF. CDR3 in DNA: TGTGCCACCAGCAGTGGAGGGTGGGACAGCAATCAGCCCCAGCATTTT.

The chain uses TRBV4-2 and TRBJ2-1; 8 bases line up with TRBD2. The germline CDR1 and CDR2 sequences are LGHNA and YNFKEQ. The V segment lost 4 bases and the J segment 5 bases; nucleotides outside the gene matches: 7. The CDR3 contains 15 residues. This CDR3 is CASSRSGTRDNEQFF. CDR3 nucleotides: TGTGCCAGCAGCCGTTCCGGGACTAGAGACAATGAGCAGTTCTTC.

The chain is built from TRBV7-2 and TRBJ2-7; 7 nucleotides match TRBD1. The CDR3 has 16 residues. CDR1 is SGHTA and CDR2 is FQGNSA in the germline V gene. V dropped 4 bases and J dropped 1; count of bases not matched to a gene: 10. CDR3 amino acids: CASSSLGQSSSYEQYF. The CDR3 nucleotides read TGTGCCAGCAGCTCCCTGGGACAGTCCTCTTCCTACGAGCAGTACTTC.

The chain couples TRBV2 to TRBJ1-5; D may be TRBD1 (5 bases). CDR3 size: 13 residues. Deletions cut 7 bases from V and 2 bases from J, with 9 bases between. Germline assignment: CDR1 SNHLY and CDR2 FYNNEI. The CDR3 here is CASTGGGNQPQHF. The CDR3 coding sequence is TGTGCCAGCACGGGAGGGGGCAATCAGCCCCAGCATTTT.

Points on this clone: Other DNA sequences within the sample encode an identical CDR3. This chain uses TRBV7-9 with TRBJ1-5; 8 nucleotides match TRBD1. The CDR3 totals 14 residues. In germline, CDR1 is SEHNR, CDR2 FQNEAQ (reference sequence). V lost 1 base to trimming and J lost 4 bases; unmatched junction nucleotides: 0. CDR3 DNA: TGTGCCAGCAGCTTAGGGACAGGGAATCAGCCCCAGCATTTT. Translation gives CASSLGTGNQPQHF.

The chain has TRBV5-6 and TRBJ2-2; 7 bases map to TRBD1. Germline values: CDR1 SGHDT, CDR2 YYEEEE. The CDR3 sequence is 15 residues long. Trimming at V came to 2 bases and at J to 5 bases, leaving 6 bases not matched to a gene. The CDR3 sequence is CASSFVGQRTGELFF. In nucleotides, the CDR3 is TGTGCCAGCAGCTTTGTGGGACAGCGAACCGGGGAGCTGTTTTTT.

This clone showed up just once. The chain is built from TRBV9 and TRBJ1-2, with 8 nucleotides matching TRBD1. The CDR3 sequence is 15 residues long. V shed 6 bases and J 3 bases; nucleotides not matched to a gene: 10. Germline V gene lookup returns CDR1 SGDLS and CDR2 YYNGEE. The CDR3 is CASNYYRGTDYGYTF. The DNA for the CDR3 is TGTGCCAGCAACTATTACAGGGGGACGGACTATGGCTACACCTTC.

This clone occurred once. Here the CDR3 reads CASRVSSNEQFF. CDR3 DNA sequence: TGTGCCAGCAGGGTTAGTTCGAATGAGCAGTTCTTC. The rearrangement links TRBV2 to TRBJ2-1, with unresolved D. This CDR3 has 12 amino acids. With 6 bases removed from V and 7 bases from J, the gap between germline ends came to 10 bases. Germline-derived CDR1 and CDR2 are SNHLY and FYNNEI.

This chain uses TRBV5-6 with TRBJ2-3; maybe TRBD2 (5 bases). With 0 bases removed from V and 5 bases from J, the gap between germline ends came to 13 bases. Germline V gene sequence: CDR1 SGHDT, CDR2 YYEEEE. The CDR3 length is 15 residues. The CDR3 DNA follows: TGTGCCAGCAGCTTGGCGGGGATCTCAAAAGATACGCAGTATTTT. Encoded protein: CASSLAGISKDTQYF.